The clone carrying this T cell receptor (beta chain) was detected a few times. These data belong to a study of OX40 agonist ivuxolimab in advanced cancers. This CDR3 comprises 15 residues. V was pared by 1 base and J by 0 bases, with 0 bases of the junction left unmatched. Germline V gives CDR1 SGHAT, CDR2 FQNNGV. TCRdb's copy holds only in-frame clones and misses some; the assay was immunoSEQ multiplex PCR. The data show about 16,000 clones, about 88% seen once. The material sequenced was CD4+ or CD8+ T cells sorted from blood, taken in a trial of the OX40 agonist ivuxolimab. The genes are TRBV11-2 and TRBJ2-1, with 7 bases lining up with TRBD2. The clonotype originates from an adult with an advanced solid tumor such as melanoma, head and neck, liver or kidney cancer. The CDR3 loop is CASSLGGSSYNEQFF. Written as DNA, the CDR3 is TGTGCCAGCAGCTTAGGCGGGAGCTCCTACAATGAGCAGTTCTTC. The variable domain in full, completed from reference TRBV11-2 and TRBJ2-1, reads EAGVAQSPRYKIIEKRQSVAFWCNPISGHATLYWYQQILGQGPKLLIQFQNNGVVDDSQLPKDRFSAERLKGVDSTLKIQPAKLEDSAVYLCASSLGGSSYNEQFFGPGTRLTVL.